What follows describes a single T cell receptor (beta chain). This sample was included in a study of blood T cell repertoires in COVID-19. Study background: Acute-phase and convalescent COVID-19 samples originated in the United States, Italy and Spain. PBMCs, B-cell-depleted T cells, or T cells provided the cDNA or gDNA that made up the material.

In germline, CDR1 is MNHNY, CDR2 SVGAGI (reference sequence). This CDR3 region has 14 residues. V shed 2 bases and J shed 3 bases, with 10 bases lying between them. As processed by the authors: The assay estimated nucleated cells by amplifying reference gene primers. Repertoires were generated with immunoSEQ multiplex PCR, while TCRdb's copy carries only in-frame clones and drops some. That table is the source of V, J and clone size, and D and trimming were worked out from the DNA. The table has about 24,000 clones, approximately 80% seen once; the top ten hold approximately 6.1%. The rearrangement uses TRBV6-6 and TRBJ1-2; no definite D call. The TCR comes from a man aged 65 to 85 with acute or convalescent COVID-19. Sequenced sample: peripheral blood. CDR3 DNA sequence: TGTGCCAGCAGTTACAAACTCGGGGACTATGGCTACACCTTC. It codes for CASSYKLGDYGYTF.